These 15 T cell receptor beta chains share one sample of origin, sequenced in a study of blood T cell repertoires in COVID-19. Some clones are missing from TCRdb's copy, which holds only in-frame ones; the method was immunoSEQ multiplex PCR. The sample has 200,000 to 300,000 clones; about 87% are singletons. Material: peripheral blood. These receptors were collected from a man in his fifties or sixties who had recovered from COVID-19.

The rearrangement links TRBV6-6 to TRBJ1-5; no definite D call. Germline V gene lookup returns CDR1 MNHNY and CDR2 SVGAGI (reference sequence). The V end lost 4 bases, the J end lost 1 base, and 14 bases lay between the germline ends. CDR3 length: 16 amino acids. CDR3 DNA: TGTGCCAGCAGTTTGGGTTCGCGGGGAAGCAATCAGCCCCAGCATTTT. Residues: CASSLGSRGSNQPQHF.

Relative to its sample, this clone is medium-sized. V and J are TRBV5-1 and TRBJ1-2; D unclear. The CDR3 sequence is 13 residues long. Germline CDR1 SGHRS, CDR2 YFSETQ. V lost 3 bases and J 4 bases, leaving 10 bases between the germline ends. CDR3 nucleotides: TGCGCCAGCAGCTGGGAGAAAACCTATGGCTACACCTTC. Protein: CASSWEKTYGYTF.

The chain carries TRBV19 and TRBJ1-6, with D perhaps matching TRBD1 (5 bases). The V end was cut by 5 bases, the J end by 8 bases, with 13 bases between. Per the germline V gene, CDR1 is LNHDA and CDR2 is SQIVND (reference sequence). The CDR3 sequence is 14 residues long. CDR3 in amino acids: CASSRYLQDSPLHF. In DNA, the CDR3 is TGTGCCAGTAGTCGGTACCTACAGGATTCACCCCTCCACTTT.

The chain combines TRBV19 with TRBJ1-1, with TRBD1 matching 9 bases. Germline V gene lookup returns CDR1 LNHDA and CDR2 SQIVND (reference sequence). CDR3 length equals 16 residues. The V gene end was trimmed by 2 bases and the J gene end by 7 bases; junction bases not matched to a gene: 11. Written as DNA, the CDR3 is TGTGCCAGTAGTATAAAACAGGGGGCGTTAGGAGGTGAAGCTTTCTTT. Its translation: CASSIKQGALGGEAFF.

The V call is TRBV3-1 (or the pseudogene TRBV3-2), the J call TRBJ2-2, with D perhaps matching TRBD1 (7 bases). CDR1 LGHDT and CDR2 YNNKEL come from the germline V gene (reference sequence). The CDR3 length is 14 residues. V gave up 3 bases and J gave up 7 bases, with 12 bases separating them. CDR3: CASSQRQGGGELFF. In nucleotides, the CDR3 is TGTGCCAGCAGCCAGCGACAGGGAGGCGGGGAGCTGTTTTTT.

This clone was recorded once. The chain employs TRBV7-6 and TRBJ2-3, with 15 nucleotides matching TRBD2. V lost 4 bases and J lost 4; bases outside the gene matches: 12. Germline V CDR1 and CDR2: SGHVS, FNYEAQ. The CDR3 runs 19 residues. CDR3 residues: CASSSSPGTSGGWSDTQYF. In DNA form, the CDR3 reads TGTGCCAGCAGCTCCAGTCCCGGGACTAGCGGGGGGTGGTCAGATACGCAGTATTTT.

V is TRBV18 and J is TRBJ2-7; 13 bases match TRBD2. This CDR3 comprises 17 residues. Germline assignment: CDR1 KGHSH and CDR2 LQKENI. The V segment lost 6 bases and the J segment 0 bases; nucleotides outside the gene matches: 8. The CDR3 here is CASSLLTSGGFSYEQYF. The CDR3 bases are TGTGCCAGCTCCCTACTGACTAGCGGGGGGTTCTCCTACGAGCAGTACTTC.

The rearrangement joins TRBV7-2 to TRBJ2-1; 9 nucleotides agree with TRBD2. Looked up from germline, CDR1 is SGHTA and CDR2 is FQGNSA. V lost 5 bases, J lost 2 bases, and 4 bases stayed unmatched. The CDR3 runs to 15 residues. CDR3 sequence: CASSPSGGPYNEQFF. The CDR3 coding sequence is TGTGCCAGCAGCCCCAGCGGGGGGCCCTACAATGAGCAGTTCTTC.

The J gene is TRBJ1-3, the V gene TRBV13, with D unresolved. The length of the CDR3 is 13 residues. Trimming pared 1 base from V and 4 bases from J, leaving 5 bases between. CDR1 PRHDT and CDR2 FYEKMQ come from the germline V gene (reference sequence). This CDR3 is CASSLAQGNTIYF. CDR3 in DNA: TGTGCCAGCAGCTTAGCCCAGGGAAACACCATATATTTT. Full variable domain (missing parts from reference TRBV13 and TRBJ1-3): AAGVIQSPRHLIKEKRETATLKCYPIPRHDTVYWYQQGPGQDPQFLISFYEKMQSDKGSIPDRFSAQQFSDYHSELNMSSLELGDSALYFCASSLAQGNTIYFGEGSWLTVV.

This clone was detected only once. One junction end disagrees with the germline gene, perhaps due to a read error. This rearrangement joins TRBV7-7 to TRBJ2-5, with D uncertain. The CDR3 has 14 residues. Germline V gives CDR1 SSHAT, CDR2 FNYEAQ (reference sequence). DNA for the CDR3: TGTGCTAGCAGCCCTAGGCTGGGTCAAGAGACCCAGTACTTC. Translating gives CASSPRLGQETQYF.

J is TRBJ2-3 and V is TRBV18; D perhaps matches TRBD1 (8 bases). The CDR3 is 16 residues long. Germline V gene data show CDR1 as KGHSH and CDR2 as LQKENI. Trimming stripped 4 bases from V and 4 bases from J, with 18 bases between. CDR3 sequence: CASSRPEQGGADTQYF. The CDR3 DNA sequence: TGTGCCAGCTCACGACCGGAACAGGGGGGGGCAGATACGCAGTATTTT.

The rearrangement links TRBV20-1 to TRBJ1-1; D not certain. Trimming shortened V by 1 base and J by 11 bases, and 11 bases separated the two germline ends. In germline, CDR1 is DFQATT, CDR2 SNEGSKA (reference sequence). This CDR3 comprises 11 residues. The CDR3 region has the DNA TGCAGTGCTAGAGTATCCCGTGGCGCTTTCTTT. Amino acids: CSARVSRGAFF.

J is TRBJ1-1 and V is TRBV29-1; maybe TRBD1 (6 bases). The CDR3 has 15 residues. Germline V gives CDR1 SQVTM, CDR2 ANQGSEA. With 4 bases removed from V and 1 base from J, the gap between germline ends came to 16 bases. The CDR3 loop is CSVGVSGHSNTEAFF. The CDR3 DNA follows: TGCAGCGTTGGTGTTTCGGGACATTCGAACACTGAAGCTTTCTTT.

The chain is built from TRBV11-2 and TRBJ2-7; D unclear. Deletions cut 1 base from V and 0 bases from J, with 7 bases between. Germline CDR1 reads SGHAT; CDR2 reads FQNNGV. This CDR3 is built from 14 residues. The CDR3 region is CASSLVFSSYEQYF. Here the CDR3 DNA reads TGTGCCAGCAGCTTAGTTTTTAGCTCCTACGAGCAGTACTTC.

The rearrangement joins TRBV9 to TRBJ1-5; a weak D match, TRBD1 (5 bases). The V and J ends lost 4 bases and 8 bases respectively, with 16 bases between them. Germline V gene sequence: CDR1 SGDLS, CDR2 YYNGEE. The CDR3 is 14 residues long. Here the CDR3 reads CASSRGEVIEPQHF. The CDR3 nucleotides read TGTGCCAGCAGCCGAGGGGAGGTTATAGAGCCCCAGCATTTT.